Each of the 2 T cell receptor beta chains below was sequenced from the same sample in a study of T cell responses to AZD1222 COVID-19 vaccine. The protocol was immunoSEQ multiplex PCR, while the TCRdb copy is restricted to in-frame clones and leaves out a portion. The table lists some 120,000 clones, around 92% of them singletons. The source material was peripheral blood, sampled on day 0 of AZD1222 vaccination. The receptors shown here come from an adult in good health.

This chain connects TRBV24-1 to TRBJ2-3, with 9 positions matching TRBD1. Trimming removed 7 bases from V and 5 bases from J; junction bases left unmatched: 9. Germline CDR1 reads KGHDR; CDR2 reads SFDVKD. CDR3 size: 15 residues. CDR3 sequence reads: CATSPGTGYQDTQYF. The CDR3 DNA reads TGTGCCACCAGCCCCGGGACAGGGTATCAAGATACGCAGTATTTT.

The CDR3 protein is CASSFRTGANEKLFF. CDR3 nucleotide sequence: TGCGCCAGCAGCTTTCGGACAGGGGCCAATGAAAAACTGTTTTTT. This chain connects TRBV5-1 to TRBJ1-4; 9 bases fit TRBD1. The V gene end was trimmed by 2 bases and the J gene end by 5 bases; junction bases not matched to a gene: 4. This CDR3 is built from 15 residues. CDR1 is SGHRS and CDR2 is YFSETQ in the germline V gene.